The 27 T cell receptor beta chains in this list originate from one sample, sequenced in a study of regulatory T cells in long-lasting Graves disease. Both iRepertoire HTBI primers and Arm-PCR of CDR3 regions were used to build the TCR beta libraries. One entry per CDR3 protein, called by TCRdb with MiXCR from the multiplex PCR reads. The sample includes roughly 500,000 distinct CDR3 sequences, about 22% seen only once; the top ten take 6.5% to 9%. Time point here: persistent/refractory GD, antithyroid drugs over 5 years with positive TRAb. After RNA was extracted from PBMCs, the TCR library was made from it. Source: peripheral blood mononuclear cells (PBMCs), taken when the disease was refractory, from a patient treated with antithyroid drugs. These receptor sequences come from a female donor with Graves disease.

In this sample, this clonotype turned up many times. The rearrangement links TRBV19 to TRBJ2-5; a possible D gene is TRBD1 (6 bases). The CDR3 extends over 18 amino acids. CDR1 is LNHDA and CDR2 is SQIVND in the germline V gene (reference sequence). V shed 5 bases and J shed 0 bases, with 22 bases lying between them. CDR3 sequence: CASSVLQGETRDQETQYF. In DNA, the CDR3 is TGTGCCAGTAGTGTGTTACAGGGAGAAACGAGAGACCAAGAGACCCAGTACTTC. Variable domain in full (rest from reference TRBV19 and TRBJ2-5): DGGITQSPKYLFRKEGQNVTLSCEQNLNHDAMYWYRQDPGQGLRLIYYSQIVNDFQKGDIAEGYSVSREKKESFPLTVTSAQKNPTAFYLCASSVLQGETRDQETQYFGPGTRLLVL.

Concerning this clonotype itself: This sequence may be a read error, since a much larger clone differs from it by one base. The chain couples TRBV30 to TRBJ2-7, with 7 bases lining up with TRBD1. The ends lost 8 bases at V and 2 bases at J; junction bases unmatched: 12. The CDR3 totals 14 residues. Per germline, CDR1 GTSNPN and CDR2 SVGIG (reference sequence). CDR3 in DNA: TGTGCCCGGAATTTCGGGACAGATGCCTACGAGCAGTACTTC. Translated, it gives CARNFGTDAYEQYF.

The CDR3 spells CASSPVFTDTQYF. The CDR3 nucleotides are TGTGCCAGCTCACCAGTCTTCACAGATACGCAGTATTTT. V gene TRBV18 combines with J gene TRBJ2-3, with unresolved D. From germline, CDR1 is KGHSH and CDR2 LQKENI. CDR3 length: 13 residues. The V end was cut by 2 bases, the J end by 2 bases, with 5 bases between.

The rearrangement links TRBV20-1 to TRBJ1-6; 9 bases map to TRBD1. Germline-derived CDR1 and CDR2 are DFQATT and SNEGSKA (reference sequence). The CDR3 runs to 14 residues. V shed 0 bases, J shed 7 bases, and the junction held 1 base outside the gene matches. CDR3 sequence (DNA): TGCAGTGCTAGAGACGGACAGGGGAATTCACCCCTCCACTTT. It yields the protein CSARDGQGNSPLHF.

This clonotype was seen ten or more times. The rearrangement uses TRBV7-2 and TRBJ1-2; D is undetermined. Germline V gives CDR1 SGHTA, CDR2 FQGNSA. The germline V and J ends were trimmed by 1 base and 7 bases, with 10 bases remaining between them. This CDR3 has 13 amino acids. CDR3 amino acids: CASSLDGDGGYTF. The CDR3 DNA follows: TGTGCCAGCAGCTTAGACGGGGATGGTGGCTACACCTTC.

The chain links TRBV19 to TRBJ2-5; perhaps D is TRBD1 or TRBD2 (5 bases each). Germline V gene sequence: CDR1 LNHDA, CDR2 SQIVND (reference sequence). The V end lost 4 bases, the J end lost 0 bases, and 12 bases lay between the germline ends. The CDR3 consists of 15 residues. CDR3 in DNA: TGTGCCAGTAGTACCCGGGGCGAGTACCAAGAGACCCAGTACTTC. Translated: CASSTRGEYQETQYF.

The sample holds many counts of this clonotype. This chain links TRBV13 with TRBJ1-2; maybe TRBD1 (6 bases). CDR1 is PRHDT, CDR2 FYEKMQ, per germline (reference sequence). V was cut by 3 bases and J by 4 bases, with 18 bases left in between. The CDR3 contains 16 residues. CDR3 in amino acids: CASSFTNHRDRYGYTF. The CDR3 DNA is TGTGCCAGCAGCTTTACTAACCACAGGGATCGCTATGGCTACACCTTC.

This clonotype was seen a few times. The genes are TRBV6-5 and TRBJ2-6, with 8 positions matching TRBD2. The J segment lost 3 bases and the V segment lost 0 bases, leaving 7 bases of the junction unmatched. Germline V gives CDR1 MNHEY, CDR2 SVGAGI. This CDR3 has 18 amino acids. The CDR3 is CASSYSVGGADGANVLTF. DNA for the CDR3: TGTGCCAGCAGTTACTCGGTCGGGGGGGCGGATGGGGCCAACGTCCTGACTTTC.

The chain has TRBV7-9 and TRBJ2-7, with TRBD2 matching 8 bases. Germline V gene sequence: CDR1 SEHNR, CDR2 FQNEAQ (reference sequence). Germline trimming cut 11 bases from V and 3 bases from J; bases unmatched to any gene: 15. The CDR3 runs 15 residues. DNA for the CDR3: TGTGCCGCAGCTTACGGGGAGCGGGAGAACTACGAGCAGTACTTC. Translating gives CAAAYGERENYEQYF.

This sequence joins TRBV13 and TRBJ2-7; 7 bases align to TRBD2. The CDR3 runs to 15 residues. From germline, CDR1 is PRHDT and CDR2 FYEKMQ (reference sequence). J was trimmed by 2 bases and V by 0 bases; bases with no gene match: 4. The CDR3 DNA reads TGTGCCAGCAGCTTAGGGCTAGCGGCGACCTACGAGCAGTACTTC. This sequence encodes CASSLGLAATYEQYF.

In regard to this clonotype: This clone may be a read error of a much larger clone one base away. The V and J genes are TRBV7-8 and TRBJ1-2; a possible D gene is TRBD1 (5 bases). The CDR3 has 13 residues. Germline CDR1 and CDR2: SGHVS and FQNEAQ. The CDR3 DNA sequence: TGTGGCAGCAGCTCCCGGGGGGGTGGCGGCTACACCTTC. Amino acids: CGSSSRGGGGYTF. Full variable domain (outside the CDR3, taken from reference TRBV7-8 and TRBJ1-2): GAGVSQSPRYKVAKRGQDVALRCDPISGHVSLFWYQQALGQGPEFLTYFQNEAQLDKSGLPSDRFFAERPEGSVSTLKIQRTQQEDSAVYLCGSSSRGGGGYTFGSGTRLTVV.

CDR3 nucleotide sequence: TGTGCCAGCAGTTACACCCGGCGCACTGAAGCTTTCTTT. Protein: CASSYTRRTEAFF. The gene calls are TRBV6-5 and TRBJ1-1, with D uncertain. V was cut by 2 bases and J by 4 bases, with 8 bases left in between. The germline V gene has CDR1 MNHEY and CDR2 SVGAGI. The CDR3 consists of 13 residues.

Ten or more counts support this clonotype. This chain uses TRBV11-1 with TRBJ1-5, with D hard to call. This CDR3 is built from 15 residues. V lost 5 bases and J lost 0, with 11 bases in between. Germline V gene data show CDR1 as SGHAT and CDR2 as FQDESV (reference sequence). CDR3 sequence reads: CASSKDGDSNQPQHF. CDR3 bases: TGTGCCAGCAGCAAGGACGGGGATAGCAATCAGCCCCAGCATTTT.

This clonotype was detected a few times. The V call is TRBV3-1, the J call TRBJ2-7; 11 bases fit TRBD1. The CDR3 consists of 16 residues. Looked up from germline, CDR1 is LGHDT and CDR2 is YNNKEL (reference sequence). V was pared by 0 bases and J by 5 bases, with 6 bases of the junction left unmatched. CDR3 nucleotides: TGTGCCAGCAGCCAAGATAACGGACAGGGGGCGGACGAGCAGTACTTC. It is translated as CASSQDNGQGADEQYF.

The chain joins TRBV7-3 to TRBJ2-7; unclear D gene. The CDR3 loop spans 15 amino acids. V was cut by 4 bases and J by 4 bases, with 17 bases left in between. CDR1 SGHTA and CDR2 FQGTGA come from the germline V gene. The CDR3 region has the DNA TGTGCCAGCAGCTACCTTAGGGCTCCGGCGTACGAGCAGTACTTC. Protein: CASSYLRAPAYEQYF.

The chain recombines TRBV7-2 with TRBJ2-7; 11 nucleotides agree with TRBD1. From germline, CDR1 is SGHTA and CDR2 FQGNSA. CDR3 length: 15 amino acids. V lost 4 bases and J lost 6; bases outside the gene matches: 8. The CDR3 DNA follows: TGTGCCAGCAGCTCTCAGGGGACAGGGGGTGTCGAGCAGTACTTC. Its protein product is CASSSQGTGGVEQYF.

This chain links TRBV7-2 with TRBJ1-1; D is ambiguous. CDR1 and CDR2 from the germline V gene are SGHTA and FQGNSA. Trimming removed 5 bases from V and 0 bases from J, with 7 bases in between. This CDR3 has 13 residues. CDR3 protein: CASSGVMNTEAFF. CDR3 DNA: TGTGCCAGCAGCGGAGTGATGAACACTGAAGCTTTCTTT.

V is TRBV4-3 and J is TRBJ1-1; D gene ambiguous. CDR1 and CDR2 from the germline V gene are LGHNA and YSLEER. This CDR3 is built from 14 residues. V dropped 0 bases and J dropped 8 bases, with 13 bases sitting between them. For the CDR3, the DNA is TGCGCCAGCAGCCAAGATCGGATCGGTCAAGAAGCTTTCTTT. Its translation is CASSQDRIGQEAFF.

The chain carries TRBV7-2 and TRBJ2-7, with 13 bases matching TRBD2. Per the germline V gene, CDR1 is SGHTA and CDR2 is FQGNSA. Trimming removed 3 bases from V and 5 bases from J; junction bases left unmatched: 4. This CDR3 comprises 15 residues. The CDR3 DNA is TGTGCCAGCAGCTTCGACGGGACTAGCGGGGACGAGCAGTACTTC. Encoded protein: CASSFDGTSGDEQYF.

This clonotype was detected a few times. This chain links TRBV20-1 with TRBJ2-7; possible D gene TRBD2, 6 bases. Germline lookup yields CDR1 DFQATT and CDR2 SNEGSKA (reference sequence). The CDR3 has 13 residues. The V gene lost 6 bases and the J gene lost 5 bases, with 17 bases spanning the gap. The CDR3: CSAGEGRRDEQYF. The CDR3 bases are TGCAGTGCGGGCGAAGGGAGGCGCGACGAGCAGTACTTC.

This clonotype has just a few counts. This rearrangement joins TRBV6-9 to TRBJ1-4; D is unresolved. The V and J ends lost 4 bases and 7 bases respectively, with 13 bases between them. CDR1 is MNHGY and CDR2 is SVAAGI in the germline V gene. There are 14 residues in the CDR3. CDR3 nucleotides: TGTGCCAGCAGTTTACCCCGATCGGTTGAAAAACTGTTTTTT. Its protein is CASSLPRSVEKLFF.

The chain combines TRBV7-8 with TRBJ1-5; D unclear. The CDR3 totals 16 residues. CDR1 is SGHVS and CDR2 is FQNEAQ in the germline V gene. V was trimmed by 5 bases and J by 3 bases, leaving 17 bases between them. The CDR3 nucleotides read TGTGCCAGCAGCAGTTCCCGGGTTCAAGACAATCAGCCCCAGCATTTT. Its translation is CASSSSRVQDNQPQHF.

In this sample, this clonotype turned up many times. The genes are TRBV11-2 and TRBJ1-1, with no clear D. Looked up from germline, CDR1 is SGHAT and CDR2 is FQNNGV. Trimming removed 5 bases at V and 1 base at J, with 20 bases between. CDR3 length: 17 amino acids. The CDR3 here is CASSPPGRITKNTEAFF. The CDR3 DNA reads TGTGCCAGCAGCCCTCCTGGACGGATCACCAAGAACACTGAAGCTTTCTTT.

At least ten counts were recorded for this clonotype. The chain links TRBV6-1 to TRBJ2-7; D possibly corresponds to TRBD2 (7 bases). Trimming cost V 2 bases and J 3 bases, with 14 bases left between them. Germline V lookup: CDR1 MNHNS, CDR2 SASEGT. CDR3 size: 15 residues. The CDR3 sequence is CASSEKGGVGYEQYF. The CDR3 bases are TGTGCCAGCAGTGAAAAGGGGGGGGTAGGCTACGAGCAGTACTTC.

The chain links TRBV5-5 to TRBJ1-1; 7 nucleotides agree with TRBD1. This CDR3 is 12 amino acids long. Losses at the gene ends were 5 bases for V and 8 bases for J; bases not matched to a gene: 6. Germline V CDR1 and CDR2: SGHKS, YYEKEE (reference sequence). CDR3 in amino acids: CASSFGTEEAFF. The CDR3 DNA sequence: TGTGCCAGCAGTTTTGGGACAGAAGAAGCTTTCTTT.

V gene TRBV19 combines with J gene TRBJ2-7; D is undetermined. V lost 5 bases, J lost 0 bases, and 11 bases lay in between. Germline lookup yields CDR1 LNHDA and CDR2 SQIVND (reference sequence). The CDR3 consists of 14 residues. CDR3 in DNA: TGTGCCAGTAGTGTGGCAGTCAACTCCTACGAGCAGTACTTC. Residues: CASSVAVNSYEQYF. The full variable domain, rest sourced from reference TRBV19 and TRBJ2-7, is DGGITQSPKYLFRKEGQNVTLSCEQNLNHDAMYWYRQDPGQGLRLIYYSQIVNDFQKGDIAEGYSVSREKKESFPLTVTSAQKNPTAFYLCASSVAVNSYEQYFGPGTRLTVT.

With regard to this clonotype: Since no conserved phenylalanine or tryptophan closes the CDR3, a read error is the likely cause. The chain joins TRBV19 to TRBJ1-1, with D possibly being TRBD1 (5 bases). The V gene lost 7 bases and the J gene lost 0 bases, with 21 bases spanning the gap. Looked up from germline, CDR1 is LNHDA and CDR2 is SQIVND (reference sequence). The CDR3 sequence is 17 residues long. This chain's CDR3 is CASTTPGGGPMNTEAFL. CDR3 DNA: TGTGCCAGTACGACCCCCGGTGGGGGACCTATGAACACTGAAGCTTTCCTT.